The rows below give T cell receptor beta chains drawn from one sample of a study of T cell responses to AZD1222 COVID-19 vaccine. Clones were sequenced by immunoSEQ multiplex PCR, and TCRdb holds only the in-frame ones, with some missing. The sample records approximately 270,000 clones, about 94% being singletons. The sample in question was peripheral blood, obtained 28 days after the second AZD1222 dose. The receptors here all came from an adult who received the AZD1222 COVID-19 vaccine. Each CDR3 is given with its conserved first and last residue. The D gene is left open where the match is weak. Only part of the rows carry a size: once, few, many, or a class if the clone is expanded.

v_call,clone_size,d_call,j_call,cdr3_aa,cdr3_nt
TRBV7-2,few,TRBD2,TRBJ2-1,CASSYLAGGQFF,TGTGCCAGCAGCTATCTAGCGGGAGGGCAGTTCTTC
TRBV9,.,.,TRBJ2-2,CASSRGDGNTGELFF,TGTGCCAGCAGTCGGGGAGACGGCAACACCGGGGAGCTGTTTTTT
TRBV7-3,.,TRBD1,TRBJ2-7,CASSAGTGPYEQYF,TGTGCCAGCAGCGCCGGGACAGGCCCCTACGAGCAGTACTTC
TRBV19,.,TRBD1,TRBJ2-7,CASSIDYGTVLGEQYF,TGTGCCAGTAGTATAGACTACGGGACAGTCCTTGGAGAGCAGTACTTC
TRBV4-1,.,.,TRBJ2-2,CASSQDPSGHLIGELFF,TGCGCCAGCAGCCAAGATCCCTCGGGACATCTAATCGGGGAGCTGTTTTTT
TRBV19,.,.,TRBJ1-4,CASSITGPGSDEKLFF,TGTGCCAGTAGTATTACAGGGCCGGGGTCGGATGAAAAACTGTTTTTT
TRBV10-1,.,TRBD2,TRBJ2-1,CASIRLAGERSYNEQFF,TGCGCCAGCATTCGACTAGCGGGAGAAAGGTCCTACAATGAGCAGTTCTTC
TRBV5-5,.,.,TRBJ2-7,CASSWVSGVRDTYEQYF,TGTGCCAGCAGCTGGGTATCGGGAGTGCGAGACACCTACGAGCAGTACTTC
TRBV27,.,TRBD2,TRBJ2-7,CASSLGTSGIYEQYF,TGTGCCAGCAGCCTCGGGACTAGCGGGATCTACGAGCAGTACTTC
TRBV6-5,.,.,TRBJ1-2,CASTNRGGLDGYTF,TGTGCCAGCACCAACCGAGGGGGTTTGGATGGCTACACCTTC
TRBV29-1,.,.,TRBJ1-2,CSVGGVDGYTF,TGCAGCGTTGGAGGGGTCGATGGCTACACCTTC
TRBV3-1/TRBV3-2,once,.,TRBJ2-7,CASSQGVAGEQYF,TGTGCCAGCAGCCAAGGGGTCGCTGGGGAGCAGTACTTC
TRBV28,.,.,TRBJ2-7,CATERPYEQYF,TGTGCCACCGAGCGGCCCTACGAGCAGTACTTC
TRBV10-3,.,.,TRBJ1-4,CAIAGTATNEKLFF,TGTGCCATAGCCGGGACGGCAACTAATGAAAAACTGTTTTTT
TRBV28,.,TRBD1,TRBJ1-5,CASSRTGKDYQPQHF,TGTGCCAGCAGTAGGACAGGGAAGGATTACCAGCCCCAGCATTTT
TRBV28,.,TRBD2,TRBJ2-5,CASSPPGSGRLATQYF,TGTGCCAGCAGTCCCCCAGGTAGCGGGAGGTTAGCGACCCAGTACTTC
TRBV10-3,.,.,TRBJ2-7,CAIAKDSTSYEQYF,TGTGCCATCGCTAAGGACAGTACGTCCTACGAGCAGTACTTC
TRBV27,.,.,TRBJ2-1,CASSIERRAEQFF,TGTGCCAGCAGTATCGAGAGGCGGGCTGAGCAGTTCTTC
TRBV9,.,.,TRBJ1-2,CASGDFRGGGYTF,TGTGCCAGCGGGGATTTCAGGGGAGGAGGCTACACCTTC
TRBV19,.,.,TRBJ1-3,CASSIRGSSGNTIYF,TGTGCCAGTAGTATAAGAGGATCCTCTGGAAACACCATATATTTT
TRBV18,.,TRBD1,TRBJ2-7,CASSPRTGGYEQYF,TGTGCCAGCTCACCGAGGACAGGGGGCTACGAGCAGTACTTC
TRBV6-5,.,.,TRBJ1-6,CATGGLSSYNSPLHF,TGTGCCACGGGGGGCCTAAGCTCCTATAATTCACCCCTCCACTTT
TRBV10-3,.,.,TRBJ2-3,CAISEQGGADTQYF,TGTGCCATCAGTGAACAGGGGGGGGCAGATACGCAGTATTTT
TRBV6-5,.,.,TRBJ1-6,CASSSPTGGITTLHF,TGTGCCAGCAGTTCTCCGACCGGGGGCATCACAACCCTCCACTTT
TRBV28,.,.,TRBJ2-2,CASSPPPTPELFF,TGTGCCAGCAGCCCTCCCCCGACCCCGGAGCTGTTTTTT
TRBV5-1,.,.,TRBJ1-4,CASSLENEKLFF,TGCGCCAGCAGCTTGGAGAACGAAAAACTGTTTTTT
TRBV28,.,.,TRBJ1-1,CASSLEAGTEAFF,TGTGCCAGCAGTTTAGAGGCGGGAACTGAAGCTTTCTTT
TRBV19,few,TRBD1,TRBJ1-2,CASSGTGEAYGYTF,TGTGCCAGTAGTGGGACAGGCGAAGCCTATGGCTACACCTTC
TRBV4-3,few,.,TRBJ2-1,CASSQGLATSSYNEQFF,TGCGCCAGCAGCCAAGGGTTAGCGACAAGCTCCTACAATGAGCAGTTCTTC
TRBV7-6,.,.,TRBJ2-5,CASSVGGPQYF,TGTGCCAGCAGCGTTGGGGGTCCCCAGTACTTC
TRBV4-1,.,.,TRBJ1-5,CASSQEGLSNQPQHF,TGCGCCAGCAGCCAAGAGGGCCTTAGCAATCAGCCCCAGCATTTT
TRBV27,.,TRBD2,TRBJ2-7,CASSLGTRLTQEQYF,TGTGCCAGCAGTTTAGGGACTAGGCTAACCCAGGAGCAGTACTTC
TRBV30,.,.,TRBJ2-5,CAYQGREVKTQYF,TGTGCCTACCAGGGGCGGGAAGTCAAGACCCAGTACTTC
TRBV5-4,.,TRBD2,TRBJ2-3,CASSQGLAGRTDTQYF,TGTGCCAGCAGCCAAGGACTAGCGGGACGCACAGATACGCAGTATTTT
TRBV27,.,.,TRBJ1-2,CASSGLKGSGYGYTF,TGTGCCAGCAGTGGTCTGAAGGGGTCAGGGTATGGCTACACCTTC
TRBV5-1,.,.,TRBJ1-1,CASSLAGGHNTEAFF,TGCGCCAGCAGCTTGGCCGGAGGCCACAACACTGAAGCTTTCTTT
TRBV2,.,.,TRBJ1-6,CAIIGGERTYNSPLHF,TGTGCCATCATAGGGGGAGAAAGAACCTATAATTCACCCCTCCACTTT
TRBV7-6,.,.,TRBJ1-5,CASSSTLDQPQHF,TGTGCCAGCAGCTCCACACTCGATCAGCCCCAGCATTTT
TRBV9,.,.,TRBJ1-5,CASSVSPADQPQHF,TGTGCCAGCAGCGTCAGTCCCGCTGATCAGCCCCAGCATTTT
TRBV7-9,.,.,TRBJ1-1,CASSSGGQNTEAFF,TGTGCCAGCAGCTCAGGTGGGCAGAACACTGAAGCTTTCTTT
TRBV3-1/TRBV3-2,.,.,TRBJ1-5,CASSQGNQPQHF,TGTGCCAGCAGCCAGGGCAATCAGCCCCAGCATTTT
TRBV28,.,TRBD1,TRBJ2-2,CASSTGTGPTGELFF,TGTGCCAGCAGTACCGGGACAGGGCCCACCGGGGAGCTGTTTTTT
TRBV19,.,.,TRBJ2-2,CASSGVRVGELFF,TGTGCCAGTAGTGGTGTGCGGGTCGGGGAGCTGTTTTTT
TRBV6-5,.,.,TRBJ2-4,CASRYLAKNIQYF,TGTGCCAGCAGGTATCTAGCCAAAAACATTCAGTACTTC
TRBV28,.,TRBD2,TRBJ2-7,CASRPGLAGGYEQYF,TGTGCCAGCAGACCGGGACTAGCGGGAGGCTACGAGCAGTACTTC